This TCR beta chain stems from a study of spatial heterogeneity in lung cancer. Stated time point: sample taken at primary tumor resection. Broader study findings: Mutation counts in tumors were tracked by counts of expanded intratumoral alpha and beta TCRs.

The V and J ends lost 3 bases and 4 bases respectively, with 10 bases between them. The germline V gene has CDR1 SGHTA and CDR2 FQGNSA. The CDR3 runs to 13 residues. This clonotype was counted at least ten times. Its antigen is undetermined. One entry per CDR3 protein, called by TCRdb with MiXCR from the 5' RACE reads. The sample shows more than 15,000 distinct CDR3 sequences, roughly 6.2% of them seen only once. The rearrangement uses TRBV7-2 and TRBJ2-7; unclear D gene. Sequenced material: lung tumor tissue, taken at surgery. The receptor comes from a male donor with early-stage non-small cell lung cancer. CDR3 nucleotides: TGTGCCAGCAGCTTCAACAGAAAATACGAGCAGTACTTC. Translation gives CASSFNRKYEQYF.